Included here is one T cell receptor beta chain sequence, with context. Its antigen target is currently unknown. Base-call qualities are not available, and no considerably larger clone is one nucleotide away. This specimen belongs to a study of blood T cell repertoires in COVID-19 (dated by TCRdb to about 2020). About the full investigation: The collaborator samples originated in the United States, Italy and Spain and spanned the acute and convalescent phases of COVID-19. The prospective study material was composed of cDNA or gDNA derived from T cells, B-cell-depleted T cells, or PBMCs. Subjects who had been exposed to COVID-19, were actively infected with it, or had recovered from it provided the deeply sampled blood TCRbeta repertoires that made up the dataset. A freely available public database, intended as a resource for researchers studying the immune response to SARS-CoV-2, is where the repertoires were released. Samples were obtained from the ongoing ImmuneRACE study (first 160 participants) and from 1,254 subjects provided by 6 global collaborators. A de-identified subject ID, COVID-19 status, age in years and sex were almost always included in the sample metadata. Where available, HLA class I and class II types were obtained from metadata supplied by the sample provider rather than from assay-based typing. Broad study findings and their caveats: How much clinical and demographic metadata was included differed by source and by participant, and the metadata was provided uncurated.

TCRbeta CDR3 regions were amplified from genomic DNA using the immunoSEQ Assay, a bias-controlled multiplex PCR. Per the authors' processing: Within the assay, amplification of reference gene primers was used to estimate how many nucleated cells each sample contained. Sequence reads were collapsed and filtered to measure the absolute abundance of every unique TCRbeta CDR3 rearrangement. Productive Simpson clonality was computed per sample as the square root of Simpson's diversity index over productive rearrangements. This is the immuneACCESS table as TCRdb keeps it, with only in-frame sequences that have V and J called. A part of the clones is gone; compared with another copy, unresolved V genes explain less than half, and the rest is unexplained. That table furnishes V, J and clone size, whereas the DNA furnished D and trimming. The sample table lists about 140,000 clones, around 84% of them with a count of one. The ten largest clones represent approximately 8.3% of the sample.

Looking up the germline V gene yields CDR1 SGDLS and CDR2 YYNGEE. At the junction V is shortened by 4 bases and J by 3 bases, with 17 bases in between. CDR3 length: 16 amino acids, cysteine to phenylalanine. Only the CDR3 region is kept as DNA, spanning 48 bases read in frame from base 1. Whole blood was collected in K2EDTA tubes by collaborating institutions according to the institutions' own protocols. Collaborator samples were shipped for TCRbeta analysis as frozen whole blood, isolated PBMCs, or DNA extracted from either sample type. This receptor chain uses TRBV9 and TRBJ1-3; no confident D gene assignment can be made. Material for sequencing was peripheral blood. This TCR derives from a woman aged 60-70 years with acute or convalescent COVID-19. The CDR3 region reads CASSIEGGGYGNTIYF. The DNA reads TGTGCCAGCAGCATCGAAGGAGGAGGGTATGGAAACACCATATATTTT.